A single sample gave rise to the 18 T cell receptor beta chains below, sequenced in a study of shared clonotypes between healthy human individuals. Produced via immunoSEQ multiplex PCR; TCRdb's table is partial and in-frame only. Of some 2,500,000 clones listed, less than 95% are singletons. The specimen sequenced was naive CD4+ T cells from PBMCs. Subset reported: CD45RA+ positively selected. Receptor source: a man aged 18-30 years in good health. Some clones in this sample may be carry-over from other donors' samples.

This clone was seen just once. The chain has TRBV10-3 and TRBJ2-3; D uncertain. The germline V gene has CDR1 ENHRY and CDR2 SYGVKD. This CDR3 contains 17 residues. Trimming removed 0 bases at V and 2 bases at J, with 15 bases between. CDR3 loop: CAISESYTKGITDTQYF. The CDR3 DNA reads as TGTGCCATCAGTGAGTCCTATACGAAAGGGATCACAGATACGCAGTATTTT.

The J gene is TRBJ2-2, the V gene TRBV5-1, with unresolved D. The CDR3 consists of 16 residues. Germline V gene sequence: CDR1 SGHRS, CDR2 YFSETQ. V shed 1 base and J shed 2 bases, with 12 bases lying between them. The CDR3 sequence: CASSLLPDSNTGELFF. CDR3 in DNA: TGCGCCAGCAGCTTGTTGCCAGACTCTAACACCGGGGAGCTGTTTTTT.

In its sample, this clone was seen a few times. The sample contains more than one DNA sequence encoding this CDR3. The chain recombines TRBV28 with TRBJ1-1, with TRBD1 as a possible D gene (6 bases). The CDR3 runs 13 residues. V lost 4 bases, J lost 5 bases, and 11 bases lay in between. The germline gives CDR1 MDHEN, CDR2 SYDVKM. The CDR3 region has the DNA TGTGCCAGCAGTTCTCCAGGGGTGACTGAAGCTTTCTTT. It specifies CASSSPGVTEAFF.

The chain links TRBV6-5 to TRBJ1-4; D gene ambiguous. V lost 2 bases, J lost 5 bases, and 6 bases lay in between. The CDR3 loop spans 13 amino acids. Germline V gene sequence: CDR1 MNHEY, CDR2 SVGAGI. The chain's CDR3 is CASSYRENEKLFF. The CDR3 DNA is TGTGCCAGCAGTTACCGGGAGAATGAAAAACTGTTTTTT.

The chain combines TRBV6-1 with TRBJ1-2; D perhaps matches TRBD1 (6 bases). With 4 bases removed from V and 1 base from J, the gap between germline ends came to 16 bases. Germline V gene sequence: CDR1 MNHNS, CDR2 SASEGT. The CDR3 is 16 residues long. This CDR3 reads CASSADPGEYNYGYTF. In DNA form, the CDR3 reads TGTGCCAGCAGTGCGGACCCAGGGGAATATAACTATGGCTACACCTTC.

Remarks on this clone: Additional DNA sequences in this sample encode the identical CDR3. This chain joins TRBV6-5 and TRBJ2-7, with TRBD2 as a possible D gene (5 bases). Germline CDR1 and CDR2: MNHEY and SVGAGI. With 5 bases removed from V and 0 bases from J, the gap between germline ends came to 8 bases. The CDR3 has 13 residues. The CDR3, as DNA: TGTGCCAGCAGTCGGACTGGCTCCTACGAGCAGTACTTC. It translates to CASSRTGSYEQYF.

As for this clone: The same CDR3 can be traced to other DNA sequences in this sample. DNA of the CDR3: TGCGCCAGCAGCTCCGCCCCGGGTAACACTGAAGCTTTCTTT. Encoded protein: CASSSAPGNTEAFF. This sequence joins TRBV5-1 and TRBJ1-1; unclear D gene. Per the germline V gene, CDR1 is SGHRS and CDR2 is YFSETQ. V shed 3 bases and J shed 2 bases, with 11 bases lying between them. This CDR3 is built from 14 residues.

The sample holds a few counts of this clone. V is TRBV9 and J is TRBJ1-1, with TRBD1 matching over 7 bases. Germline loops: CDR1 SGDLS, CDR2 YYNGEE. This CDR3 contains 14 residues. V dropped 4 bases and J dropped 5; count of bases not matched to a gene: 8. The CDR3 loop is CASSIGTARTEAFF. In nucleotides, the CDR3 is TGTGCCAGCAGCATAGGGACAGCGAGGACTGAAGCTTTCTTT.

The chain links TRBV27 to TRBJ2-1; D gene ambiguous. CDR1 MNHEY and CDR2 SMNVEV come from the germline V gene (reference sequence). V lost 3 bases to trimming and J lost 6 bases, with 12 bases between them. This CDR3 contains 14 residues. The CDR3 loop is CASSFGSRPNEQFF. In DNA form, the CDR3 reads TGTGCCAGCAGTTTTGGATCCCGCCCCAATGAGCAGTTCTTC.

The rearrangement uses TRBV5-1 and TRBJ2-7, with 9 bases identical to TRBD2. Germline V lookup: CDR1 SGHRS, CDR2 YFSETQ. This CDR3 comprises 15 residues. V shed 4 bases, J shed 2 bases, and the junction held 7 bases outside the gene matches. CDR3 region: CASSVLAGDPYEQYF. The DNA for the CDR3 is TGCGCCAGCAGCGTTTTAGCGGGAGACCCCTACGAGCAGTACTTC.

The chain has TRBV30 and TRBJ1-6, with D tentatively TRBD1 (6 bases). CDR3 length equals 14 residues. V lost 7 bases and J 10 bases, leaving 20 bases between the germline ends. Germline lookup yields CDR1 GTSNPN and CDR2 SVGIG (reference sequence). The CDR3 sequence: CASPRMGGGSPLHF. CDR3 DNA: TGTGCCTCACCCCGGATGGGGGGCGGATCACCCCTCCACTTT.

The chain employs TRBV4-1 and TRBJ2-5; D is perhaps TRBD1 (6 bases). The J call may not be correct, given that the DNA end is closer to TRBJ2-7. Per the germline V gene, CDR1 is MGHRA and CDR2 is YSYEKL. This CDR3 contains 15 residues. DNA of the CDR3: TGCGCCAGCAGCCAAGCTGGGACACCTACCTACGAGCAGTACTTC. Translating it yields CASSQAGTPTYEQYF.

The chain carries TRBV5-6 and TRBJ2-3, with TRBD2 matching over 11 bases. The CDR3 length is 19 residues. V lost 3 bases to trimming and J lost 5 bases; unmatched junction nucleotides: 17. From germline, CDR1 is SGHDT and CDR2 YYEEEE. CDR3 nucleotide sequence: TGTGCCAGCAGCTCTAAGGATAGCGGGAGGGCCCCGAATGTAGATACGCAGTATTTT. Encoded protein: CASSSKDSGRAPNVDTQYF.

CDR3 nucleotide sequence: TGTGCCAGCAGTCGGGGGGGACGGAGAAGCACAGATACGCAGTATTTT. This translates into CASSRGGRRSTDTQYF. The rearrangement links TRBV2 to TRBJ2-3, with 8 bases lining up with TRBD2. Trimming took 5 bases from V and 0 from J; bases not matched to a gene: 7. Germline CDR1 and CDR2: SNHLY and FYNNEI. CDR3 size: 16 residues.

The chain carries TRBV19 and TRBJ2-7; the match to TRBD1 covers 9 bases. The CDR3 consists of 15 residues. Germline assignment: CDR1 LNHDA and CDR2 SQIVND (reference sequence). Trimming took 6 bases from V and 5 from J; bases not matched to a gene: 11. The CDR3 is CASSVAGDRVHEQYF. Here the CDR3 DNA reads TGTGCCAGTAGCGTAGCCGGGGACAGGGTCCACGAGCAGTACTTC.

The rearrangement joins TRBV5-1 to TRBJ1-4, with TRBD1 matching over 7 bases. V dropped 1 base and J dropped 1; count of bases not matched to a gene: 7. This CDR3 is built from 17 residues. Germline V gene sequence: CDR1 SGHRS, CDR2 YFSETQ. CDR3 nucleotide sequence: TGCGCCAGCAGCTTGAGGGGGACAGCCGGAACTAATGAAAAACTGTTTTTT. Translating gives CASSLRGTAGTNEKLFF. Combining the CDR3 with reference TRBV5-1 and TRBJ1-4 gives the whole variable domain KAGVTQTPRYLIKTRGQQVTLSCSPISGHRSVSWYQQTPGQGLQFLFEYFSETQRNKGNFPGRFSGRQFSNSRSEMNVSTLELGDSALYLCASSLRGTAGTNEKLFFGSGTQLSVL.

This chain joins TRBV10-3 and TRBJ2-1; D possibly uses TRBD1 or TRBD2 (6 bases each). The germline V and J ends were trimmed by 3 bases and 0 bases, with 12 bases remaining between them. In germline, CDR1 is ENHRY, CDR2 SYGVKD. This CDR3 is built from 16 residues. The DNA of the CDR3 is TGTGCCATCAGTGAATATAGGGGGGTCTCCTACAATGAGCAGTTCTTC. This gives the protein CAISEYRGVSYNEQFF.

The V and J genes are TRBV6-5 and TRBJ2-7; D remains ambiguous. Trimming pared 4 bases from V and 0 bases from J, leaving 13 bases between. There are 15 residues in the CDR3. CDR1 MNHEY and CDR2 SVGAGI come from the germline V gene. This CDR3 reads CASSLDPASSYEQYF. For the CDR3, the DNA is TGTGCCAGCAGTTTGGATCCTGCAAGCTCCTACGAGCAGTACTTC.